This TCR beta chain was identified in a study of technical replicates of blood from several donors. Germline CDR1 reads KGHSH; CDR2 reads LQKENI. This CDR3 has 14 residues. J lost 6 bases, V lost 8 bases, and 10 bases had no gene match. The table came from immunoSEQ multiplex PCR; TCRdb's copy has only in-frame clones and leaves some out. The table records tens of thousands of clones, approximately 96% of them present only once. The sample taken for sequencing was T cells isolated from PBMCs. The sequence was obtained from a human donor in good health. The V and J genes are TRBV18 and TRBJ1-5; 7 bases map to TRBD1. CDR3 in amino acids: CASHYTGAGQPQHF. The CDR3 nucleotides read TGTGCCAGCCATTACACAGGGGCCGGTCAGCCCCAGCATTTT.